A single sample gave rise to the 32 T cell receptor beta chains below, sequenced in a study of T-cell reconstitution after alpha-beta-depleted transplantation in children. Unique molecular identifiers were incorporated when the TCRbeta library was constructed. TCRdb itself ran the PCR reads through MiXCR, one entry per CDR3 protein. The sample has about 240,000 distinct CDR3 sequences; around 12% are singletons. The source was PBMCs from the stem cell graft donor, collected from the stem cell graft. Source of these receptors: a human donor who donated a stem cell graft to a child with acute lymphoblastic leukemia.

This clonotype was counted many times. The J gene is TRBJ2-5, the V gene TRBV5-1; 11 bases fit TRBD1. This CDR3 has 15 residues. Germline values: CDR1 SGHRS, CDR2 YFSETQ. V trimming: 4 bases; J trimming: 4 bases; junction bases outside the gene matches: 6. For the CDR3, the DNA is TGCGCCAGCAGCCCCGGACAGGGGGCGGGAGAGACCCAGTACTTC. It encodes CASSPGQGAGETQYF.

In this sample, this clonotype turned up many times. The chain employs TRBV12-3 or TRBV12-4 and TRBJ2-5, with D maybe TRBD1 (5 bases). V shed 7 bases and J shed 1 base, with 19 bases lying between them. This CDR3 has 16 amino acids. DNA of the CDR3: TGTGCCAGCACCCTGGGGCTAGGAAGGTTCCAAGAGACCCAGTACTTC. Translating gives CASTLGLGRFQETQYF.

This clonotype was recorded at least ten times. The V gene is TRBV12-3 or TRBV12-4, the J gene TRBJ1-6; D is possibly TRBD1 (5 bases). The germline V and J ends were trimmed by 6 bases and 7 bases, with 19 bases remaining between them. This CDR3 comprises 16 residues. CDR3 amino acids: CASSSRGLGMNSPLHF. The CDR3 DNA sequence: TGTGCCAGCAGCTCGAGGGGTCTGGGGATGAATTCACCCCTCCACTTT.

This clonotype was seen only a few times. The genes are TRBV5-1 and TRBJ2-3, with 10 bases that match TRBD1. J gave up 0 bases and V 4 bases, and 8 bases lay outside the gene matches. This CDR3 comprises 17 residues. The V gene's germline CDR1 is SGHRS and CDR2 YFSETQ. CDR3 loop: CASSRTTGGTSTDTQYF. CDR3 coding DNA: TGCGCCAGCAGCCGAACGACAGGGGGCACTAGCACAGATACGCAGTATTTT.

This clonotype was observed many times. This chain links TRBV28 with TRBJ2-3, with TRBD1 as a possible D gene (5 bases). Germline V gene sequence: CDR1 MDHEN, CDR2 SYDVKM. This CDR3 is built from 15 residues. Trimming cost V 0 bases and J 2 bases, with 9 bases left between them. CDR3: CASSLWQGPTDTQYF. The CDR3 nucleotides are TGTGCCAGCAGTTTATGGCAGGGTCCCACAGATACGCAGTATTTT.

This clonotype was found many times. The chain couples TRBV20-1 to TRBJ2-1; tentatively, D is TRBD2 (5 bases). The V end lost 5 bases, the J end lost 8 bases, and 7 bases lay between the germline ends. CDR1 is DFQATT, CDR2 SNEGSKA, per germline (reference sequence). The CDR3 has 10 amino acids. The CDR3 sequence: CSAARDEQFF. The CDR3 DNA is TGCAGTGCTGCGAGGGATGAGCAGTTCTTC.

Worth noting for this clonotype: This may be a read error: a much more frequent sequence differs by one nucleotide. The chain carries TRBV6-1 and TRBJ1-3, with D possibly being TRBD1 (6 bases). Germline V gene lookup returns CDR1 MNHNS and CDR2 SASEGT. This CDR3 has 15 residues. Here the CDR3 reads CASSQGHLSGNTTYF. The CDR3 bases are TGTGCCAGCAGTCAGGGGCACCTCTCTGGAAACACCACATATTTT.

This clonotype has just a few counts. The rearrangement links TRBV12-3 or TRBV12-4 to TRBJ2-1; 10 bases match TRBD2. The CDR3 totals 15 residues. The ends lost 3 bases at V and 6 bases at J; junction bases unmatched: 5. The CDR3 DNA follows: TGTGCCAGCAGTTTCTTGGGGACTAGCGTCAATGAGCAGTTCTTC. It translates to CASSFLGTSVNEQFF.

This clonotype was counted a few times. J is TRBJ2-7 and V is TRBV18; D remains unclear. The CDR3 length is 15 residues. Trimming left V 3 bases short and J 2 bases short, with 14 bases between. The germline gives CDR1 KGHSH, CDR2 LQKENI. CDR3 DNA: TGTGCCAGCTCACCCGCTCAAGGCAGGACCTACGAGCAGTACTTC. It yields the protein CASSPAQGRTYEQYF.

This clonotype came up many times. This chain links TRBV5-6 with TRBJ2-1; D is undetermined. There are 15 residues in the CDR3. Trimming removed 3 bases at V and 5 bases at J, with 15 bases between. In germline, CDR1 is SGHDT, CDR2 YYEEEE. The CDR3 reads CASSSSSLPNNEQFF. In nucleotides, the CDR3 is TGTGCCAGCAGCTCCTCGAGTCTCCCCAACAATGAGCAGTTCTTC.

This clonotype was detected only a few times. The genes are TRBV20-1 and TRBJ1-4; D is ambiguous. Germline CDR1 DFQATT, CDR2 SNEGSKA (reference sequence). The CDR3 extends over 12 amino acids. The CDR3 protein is CGGTETNEKLFF. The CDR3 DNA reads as TGCGGCGGCACGGAGACAAATGAAAAACTGTTTTTT.

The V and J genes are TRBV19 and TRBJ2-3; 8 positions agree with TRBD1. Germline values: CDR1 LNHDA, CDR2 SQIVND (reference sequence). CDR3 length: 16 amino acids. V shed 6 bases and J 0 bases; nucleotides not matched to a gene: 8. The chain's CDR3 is CASSSRDRYSTDTQYF. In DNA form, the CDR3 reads TGTGCCAGTAGCTCCCGGGACAGGTATAGCACAGATACGCAGTATTTT.

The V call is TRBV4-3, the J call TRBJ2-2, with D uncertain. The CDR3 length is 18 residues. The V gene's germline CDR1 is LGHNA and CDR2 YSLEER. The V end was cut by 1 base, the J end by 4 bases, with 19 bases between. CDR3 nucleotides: TGCGCCAGCAGCCAAGGGGTGCGGCGGCAGGTCTCCACCGGGGAGCTGTTTTTT. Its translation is CASSQGVRRQVSTGELFF.

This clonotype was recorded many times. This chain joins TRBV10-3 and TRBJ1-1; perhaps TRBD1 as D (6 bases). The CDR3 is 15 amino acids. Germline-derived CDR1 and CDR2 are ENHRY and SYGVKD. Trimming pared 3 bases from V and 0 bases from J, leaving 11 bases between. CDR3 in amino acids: CAISDRTALNTEAFF. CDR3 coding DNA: TGTGCCATCAGTGACAGGACAGCCCTGAACACTGAAGCTTTCTTT.

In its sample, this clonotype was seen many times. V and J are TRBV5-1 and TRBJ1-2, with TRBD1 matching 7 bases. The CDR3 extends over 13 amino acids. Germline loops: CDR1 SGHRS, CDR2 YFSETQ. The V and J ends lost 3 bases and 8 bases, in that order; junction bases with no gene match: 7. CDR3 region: CASSSGQREGYTF. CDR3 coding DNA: TGCGCCAGCAGCTCGGGACAGAGGGAAGGCTACACCTTC.

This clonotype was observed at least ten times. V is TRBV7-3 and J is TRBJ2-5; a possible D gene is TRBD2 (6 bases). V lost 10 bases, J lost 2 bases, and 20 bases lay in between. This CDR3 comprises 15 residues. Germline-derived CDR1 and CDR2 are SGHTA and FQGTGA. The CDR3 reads CATLRRRAKQETQYF. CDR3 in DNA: TGTGCCACCCTCCGGCGGAGGGCCAAACAAGAGACCCAGTACTTC.

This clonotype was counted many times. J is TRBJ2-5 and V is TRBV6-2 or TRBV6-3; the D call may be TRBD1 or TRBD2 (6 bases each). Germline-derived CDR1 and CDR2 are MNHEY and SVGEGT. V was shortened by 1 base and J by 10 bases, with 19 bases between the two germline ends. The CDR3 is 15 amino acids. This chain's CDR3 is CASSYLRTVPGDQYF. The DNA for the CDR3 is TGTGCCAGCAGTTACTTACGGACAGTCCCGGGAGACCAGTACTTC.

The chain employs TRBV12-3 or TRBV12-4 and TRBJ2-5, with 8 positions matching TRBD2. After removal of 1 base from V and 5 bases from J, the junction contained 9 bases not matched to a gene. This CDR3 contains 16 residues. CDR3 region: CASSLGGAGVGETQYF. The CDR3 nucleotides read TGTGCCAGCAGTTTAGGTGGAGCGGGAGTCGGGGAGACCCAGTACTTC.

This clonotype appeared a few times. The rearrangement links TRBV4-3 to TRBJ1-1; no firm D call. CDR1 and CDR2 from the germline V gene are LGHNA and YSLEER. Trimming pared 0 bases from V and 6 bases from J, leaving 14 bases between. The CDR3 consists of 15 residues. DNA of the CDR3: TGCGCCAGCAGCCAAGAAGAGATGGGGTACGCTGAAGCTTTCTTT. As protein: CASSQEEMGYAEAFF.

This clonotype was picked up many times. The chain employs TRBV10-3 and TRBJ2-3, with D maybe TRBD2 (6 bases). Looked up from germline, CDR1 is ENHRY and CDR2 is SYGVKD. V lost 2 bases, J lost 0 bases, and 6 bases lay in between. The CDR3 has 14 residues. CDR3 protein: CAISETSSTDTQYF. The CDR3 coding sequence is TGTGCCATCAGTGAGACTAGCAGCACAGATACGCAGTATTTT.

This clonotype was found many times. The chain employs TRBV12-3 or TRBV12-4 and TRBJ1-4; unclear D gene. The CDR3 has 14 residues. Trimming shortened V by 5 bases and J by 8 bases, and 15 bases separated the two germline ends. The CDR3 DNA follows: TGTGCCAGCAGTCCAGAAGAGGGATGGGAAAAACTGTTTTTT. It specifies CASSPEEGWEKLFF.

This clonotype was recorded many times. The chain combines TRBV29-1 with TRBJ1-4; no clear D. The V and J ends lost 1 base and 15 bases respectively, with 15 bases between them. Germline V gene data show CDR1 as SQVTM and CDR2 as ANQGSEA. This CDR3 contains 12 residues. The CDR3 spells CSVEGRPNMLFF. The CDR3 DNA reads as TGCAGCGTTGAAGGACGGCCTAATATGTTGTTTTTT.

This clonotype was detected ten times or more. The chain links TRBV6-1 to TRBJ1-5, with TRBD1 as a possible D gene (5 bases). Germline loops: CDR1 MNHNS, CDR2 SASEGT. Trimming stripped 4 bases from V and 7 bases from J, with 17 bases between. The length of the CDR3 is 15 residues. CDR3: CASSGEKSRAQPQHF. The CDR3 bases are TGTGCCAGCAGTGGGGAAAAATCCAGGGCCCAGCCCCAGCATTTT.

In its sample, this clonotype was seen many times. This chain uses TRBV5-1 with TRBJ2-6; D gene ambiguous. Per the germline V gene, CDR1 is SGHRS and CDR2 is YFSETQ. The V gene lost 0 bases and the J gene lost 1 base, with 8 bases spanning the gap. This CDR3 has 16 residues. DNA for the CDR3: TGCGCCAGCAGCTTGGGTATGGGGTCTGGGGCCAACGTCCTGACTTTC. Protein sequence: CASSLGMGSGANVLTF.

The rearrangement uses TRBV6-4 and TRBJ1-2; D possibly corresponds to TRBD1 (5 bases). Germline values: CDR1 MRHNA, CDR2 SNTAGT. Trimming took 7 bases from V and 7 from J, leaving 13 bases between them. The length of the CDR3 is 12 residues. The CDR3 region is CASKSSGGGYTF. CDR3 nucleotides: TGTGCCAGCAAATCGTCCGGGGGTGGCTACACCTTC.

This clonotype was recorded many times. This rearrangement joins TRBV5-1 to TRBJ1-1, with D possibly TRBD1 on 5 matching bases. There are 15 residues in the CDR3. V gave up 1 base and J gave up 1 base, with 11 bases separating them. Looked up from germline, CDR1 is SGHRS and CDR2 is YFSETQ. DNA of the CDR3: TGCGCCAGCAGCTTGACTGGGGCGGGGAACACTGAAGCTTTCTTT. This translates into CASSLTGAGNTEAFF.

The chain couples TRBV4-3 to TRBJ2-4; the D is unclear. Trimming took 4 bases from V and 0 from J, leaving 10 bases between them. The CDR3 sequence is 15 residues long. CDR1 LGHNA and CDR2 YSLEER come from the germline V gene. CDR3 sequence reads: CASSPELLAKNIQYF. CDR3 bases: TGCGCCAGCAGCCCGGAATTACTAGCCAAAAACATTCAGTACTTC.

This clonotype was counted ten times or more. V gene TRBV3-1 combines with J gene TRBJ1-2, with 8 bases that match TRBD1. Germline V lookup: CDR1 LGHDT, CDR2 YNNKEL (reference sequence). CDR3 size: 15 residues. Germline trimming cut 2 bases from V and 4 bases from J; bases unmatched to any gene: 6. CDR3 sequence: CASSQHGQGIYGYTF. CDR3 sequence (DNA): TGTGCCAGCAGCCAACACGGACAGGGCATCTATGGCTACACCTTC. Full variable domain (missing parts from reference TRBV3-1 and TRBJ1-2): DTAVSQTPKYLVTQMGNDKSIKCEQNLGHDTMYWYKQDSKKFLKIMFSYNNKELIINETVPNRFSPKSPDKAHLNLHINSLELGDSAVYFCASSQHGQGIYGYTFGSGTRLTVV.

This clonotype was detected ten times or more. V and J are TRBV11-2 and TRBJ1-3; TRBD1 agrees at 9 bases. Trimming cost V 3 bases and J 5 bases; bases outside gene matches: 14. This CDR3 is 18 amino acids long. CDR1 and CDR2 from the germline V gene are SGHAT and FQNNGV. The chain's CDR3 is CASSLQSGTGNPRNTIYF. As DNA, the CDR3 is TGTGCCAGCAGCTTGCAGTCCGGGACAGGGAATCCGAGAAACACCATATATTTT.

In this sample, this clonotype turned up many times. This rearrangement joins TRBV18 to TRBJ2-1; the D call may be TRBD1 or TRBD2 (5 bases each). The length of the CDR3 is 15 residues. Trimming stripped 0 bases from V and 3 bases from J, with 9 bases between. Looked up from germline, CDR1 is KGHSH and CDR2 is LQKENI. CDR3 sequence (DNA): TGTGCCAGCTCACCACCGGGACGAAACTACAATGAGCAGTTCTTC. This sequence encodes CASSPPGRNYNEQFF.

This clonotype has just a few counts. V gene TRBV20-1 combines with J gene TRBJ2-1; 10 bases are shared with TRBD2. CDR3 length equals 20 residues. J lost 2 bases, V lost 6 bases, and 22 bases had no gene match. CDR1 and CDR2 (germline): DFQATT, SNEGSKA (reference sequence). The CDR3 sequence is CSAPNPTSGPAGTPYNEQFF. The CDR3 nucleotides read TGCAGTGCCCCGAACCCGACTAGCGGGCCGGCCGGAACCCCCTACAATGAGCAGTTCTTC.

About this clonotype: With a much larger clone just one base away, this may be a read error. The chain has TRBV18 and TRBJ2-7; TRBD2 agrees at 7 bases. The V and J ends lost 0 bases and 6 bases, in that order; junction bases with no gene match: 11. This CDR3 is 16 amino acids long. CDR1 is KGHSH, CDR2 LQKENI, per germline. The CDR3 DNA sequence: TGTGCCAGCTCACCACCCGGACTAGAGAGGTACTCCGAGCAGTACTTC. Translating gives CASSPPGLERYSEQYF.